The rows below give T cell receptor beta chains drawn from one sample of a study of cytomegalovirus exposure and HLA in healthy donors. Only in-frame clones appear in the TCRdb table, and some are missing; sequencing was by immunoSEQ multiplex PCR. The repertoire consists of 110,000 or so clones, with 67% occurring once and the leading ten covering roughly 8%. Specimen: PBMCs. These receptors all come from a man in his late teens or twenties in good health and CMV-seropositive. Each CDR3 is given with its conserved first and last residue. The order of the fields is V gene, J gene, D gene, clone size, CDR3 protein, CDR3 DNA. A D gene is named only where the DNA matches it firmly. Clone sizes are given selectively: once, few, many, or a class where the clone is expanded.

V gene: TRBV7-2; J gene: TRBJ1-1; D gene: TRBD1; clone size: NA; CDR3 protein: CASSLSRQGNTEAFF; CDR3 DNA: TGTGCCAGCAGCTTATCAAGACAGGGGAACACTGAAGCTTTCTTT
V gene: TRBV6-5; J gene: TRBJ2-2; D gene: NA; clone size: once; CDR3 protein: CASSTGGLNTGELFF; CDR3 DNA: TGTGCCAGCAGTACGGGGGGCCTAAACACCGGGGAGCTGTTTTTT
V gene: TRBV28; J gene: TRBJ2-7; D gene: NA; clone size: NA; CDR3 protein: CASSLVFGQYEQYF; CDR3 DNA: TGTGCCAGCAGTTTAGTTTTCGGACAGTACGAGCAGTACTTC
V gene: TRBV5-4; J gene: TRBJ1-1; D gene: NA; clone size: once; CDR3 protein: CASSPRGAENTEAFF; CDR3 DNA: TGTGCCAGCAGCCCCAGGGGCGCTGAGAACACTGAAGCTTTCTTT
V gene: TRBV2; J gene: TRBJ1-3; D gene: TRBD1; clone size: NA; CDR3 protein: CASSFEGQRLSGNTIYF; CDR3 DNA: TGTGCCAGCAGTTTTGAGGGACAGCGACTCTCTGGAAACACCATATATTTT
V gene: TRBV9; J gene: TRBJ2-1; D gene: NA; clone size: few; CDR3 protein: CASSVVSSYNEQFF; CDR3 DNA: TGTGCCAGCAGCGTAGTCAGCTCCTACAATGAGCAGTTCTTC
V gene: TRBV9; J gene: TRBJ1-3; D gene: NA; clone size: NA; CDR3 protein: CASSAATGSGNTIYF; CDR3 DNA: TGTGCCAGCAGCGCCGCGACGGGCTCTGGAAACACCATATATTTT
V gene: TRBV28; J gene: TRBJ1-6; D gene: TRBD1; clone size: NA; CDR3 protein: CASSPLKGAQGNSPLHF; CDR3 DNA: TGTGCCAGCAGTCCCTTAAAGGGGGCGCAGGGTAATTCACCCCTCCACTTT
V gene: TRBV6-1; J gene: TRBJ2-7; D gene: NA; clone size: NA; CDR3 protein: CASKNRDIRYEQYF; CDR3 DNA: TGTGCCAGCAAGAACCGGGACATAAGGTACGAGCAGTACTTC
V gene: TRBV5-4; J gene: TRBJ2-3; D gene: NA; clone size: NA; CDR3 protein: CASSLGSRTDTQYF; CDR3 DNA: TGTGCCAGCAGCTTGGGGAGCCGCACAGATACGCAGTATTTT
V gene: TRBV2; J gene: TRBJ1-1; D gene: TRBD1; clone size: few; CDR3 protein: CASGTGLNTEAFF; CDR3 DNA: TGTGCCAGCGGGACAGGGCTGAACACTGAAGCTTTCTTT
V gene: TRBV15; J gene: TRBJ2-5; D gene: NA; clone size: NA; CDR3 protein: CATSSSRTEETQYF; CDR3 DNA: TGTGCCACCAGCAGTTCCCGGACAGAAGAGACCCAGTACTTC
V gene: TRBV7-9; J gene: TRBJ2-3; D gene: NA; clone size: NA; CDR3 protein: CASSPPGGVTQYF; CDR3 DNA: TGTGCCAGCAGCCCCCCCGGCGGGGTGACGCAGTATTTT
V gene: TRBV6-5; J gene: TRBJ1-6; D gene: TRBD1; clone size: NA; CDR3 protein: CASRGQRTSNSPLHF; CDR3 DNA: TGTGCCAGCAGGGGACAGCGCACATCTAATTCACCCCTCCACTTT
V gene: TRBV6-5; J gene: TRBJ2-1; D gene: NA; clone size: NA; CDR3 protein: CASSFTRMPYNEQFF; CDR3 DNA: TGTGCCAGCAGTTTTACGAGGATGCCTTACAATGAGCAGTTCTTC
V gene: TRBV30; J gene: TRBJ2-1; D gene: TRBD2; clone size: NA; CDR3 protein: CAWSVGSGGANEQFF; CDR3 DNA: TGTGCCTGGAGTGTAGGGAGCGGGGGGGCCAATGAGCAGTTCTTC
V gene: TRBV19; J gene: TRBJ2-2; D gene: TRBD2; clone size: NA; CDR3 protein: CASSIPPSGRSGELFF; CDR3 DNA: TGTGCCAGTAGTATACCCCCTAGCGGGAGGTCCGGGGAGCTGTTTTTT
V gene: TRBV28; J gene: TRBJ1-1; D gene: NA; clone size: NA; CDR3 protein: CASSWDKNTEAFF; CDR3 DNA: TGTGCCAGCAGTTGGGACAAGAACACTGAAGCTTTCTTT
V gene: TRBV5-4; J gene: TRBJ2-4; D gene: TRBD2; clone size: NA; CDR3 protein: CASSFTGTSGGDLAKNIQYF; CDR3 DNA: TGTGCCAGCAGCTTCACCGGGACTAGCGGGGGGGACCTAGCCAAAAACATTCAGTACTTC
V gene: TRBV6-4; J gene: TRBJ2-1; D gene: NA; clone size: NA; CDR3 protein: CASSDSTQGVDEQFF; CDR3 DNA: TGTGCCAGCAGTGACTCGACACAGGGTGTGGATGAGCAGTTCTTC
V gene: TRBV5-1; J gene: TRBJ1-4; D gene: NA; clone size: NA; CDR3 protein: CASSSRTPTNEKLFF; CDR3 DNA: TGCGCCAGCAGCTCTCGGACACCAACTAATGAAAAACTGTTTTTT
V gene: TRBV30; J gene: TRBJ2-1; D gene: NA; clone size: NA; CDR3 protein: CAWSWARSNPSYNEQFF; CDR3 DNA: TGTGCCTGGAGTTGGGCCAGGTCCAATCCCTCCTACAATGAGCAGTTCTTC
V gene: TRBV11-2; J gene: TRBJ2-1; D gene: TRBD2; clone size: few; CDR3 protein: CASSSLTSGYYNEQFF; CDR3 DNA: TGTGCCAGCAGCTCCCTGACTAGCGGGTATTACAATGAGCAGTTCTTC
V gene: TRBV11-3; J gene: TRBJ2-7; D gene: NA; clone size: NA; CDR3 protein: CASSLALYSYEQYF; CDR3 DNA: TGTGCCAGCAGCTTAGCGTTGTATTCCTACGAGCAGTACTTC
V gene: TRBV7-9; J gene: TRBJ2-2; D gene: TRBD1; clone size: NA; CDR3 protein: CASSPSGQGAGTGELFF; CDR3 DNA: TGTGCCAGCAGCCCCTCCGGACAGGGGGCAGGCACCGGGGAGCTGTTTTTT
V gene: TRBV5-1; J gene: TRBJ2-5; D gene: TRBD2; clone size: NA; CDR3 protein: CASSLGIAGGQETQYF; CDR3 DNA: TGCGCCAGCAGCTTGGGAATAGCGGGGGGCCAAGAGACCCAGTACTTC
V gene: TRBV27; J gene: TRBJ1-2; D gene: NA; clone size: NA; CDR3 protein: CASRRGGGDYGYTF; CDR3 DNA: TGTGCCAGCAGGAGGGGGGGTGGGGACTATGGCTACACCTTC
V gene: TRBV15; J gene: TRBJ1-2; D gene: TRBD1; clone size: NA; CDR3 protein: CATSTGGNYGYTF; CDR3 DNA: TGTGCCACCTCGACAGGGGGCAACTATGGCTACACCTTC
V gene: TRBV6-6; J gene: TRBJ1-6; D gene: TRBD1; clone size: NA; CDR3 protein: CASSRDRERSPLHF; CDR3 DNA: TGTGCCAGCAGTCGTGACAGGGAGCGTTCACCCCTCCACTTT
V gene: TRBV5-1; J gene: TRBJ2-3; D gene: TRBD2; clone size: NA; CDR3 protein: CASSSTSGETDTQYF; CDR3 DNA: TGCGCCAGCAGCTCCACTAGCGGGGAAACAGATACGCAGTATTTT
V gene: TRBV19; J gene: TRBJ1-5; D gene: NA; clone size: NA; CDR3 protein: CASRGRGSHQPQHF; CDR3 DNA: TGTGCCAGTAGGGGGAGGGGATCTCATCAGCCCCAGCATTTT
V gene: TRBV6-1; J gene: TRBJ2-2; D gene: NA; clone size: few; CDR3 protein: CASTTDRTGELFF; CDR3 DNA: TGTGCCAGCACGACAGACCGCACCGGGGAGCTGTTTTTT
V gene: TRBV10-3; J gene: TRBJ1-5; D gene: TRBD1; clone size: few; CDR3 protein: CAISEGGQALVNQPQHF; CDR3 DNA: TGTGCCATCAGTGAGGGGGGACAGGCCTTAGTTAATCAGCCCCAGCATTTT
V gene: TRBV27; J gene: TRBJ2-7; D gene: TRBD1; clone size: NA; CDR3 protein: CASSSDRVGRKQYF; CDR3 DNA: TGTGCCAGCAGCTCGGACAGGGTAGGTCGAAAACAGTACTTC
V gene: TRBV15; J gene: TRBJ1-4; D gene: NA; clone size: NA; CDR3 protein: CATSRVFKGHNEKLFF; CDR3 DNA: TGTGCCACCAGCAGAGTTTTTAAGGGGCACAATGAAAAACTGTTTTTT
V gene: TRBV6-1; J gene: TRBJ2-7; D gene: NA; clone size: NA; CDR3 protein: CATRIRPGSSYEQYF; CDR3 DNA: TGTGCCACCCGAATCCGGCCAGGGTCATCCTACGAGCAGTACTTC
V gene: TRBV5-1; J gene: TRBJ1-4; D gene: NA; clone size: NA; CDR3 protein: CASSTGLHLATNEKLFF; CDR3 DNA: TGCGCCAGCAGCACGGGACTCCATCTTGCAACTAATGAAAAACTGTTTTTT
V gene: TRBV19; J gene: TRBJ2-1; D gene: TRBD2; clone size: NA; CDR3 protein: CASWTSGGDEQFF; CDR3 DNA: TGTGCCAGTTGGACTAGCGGGGGCGATGAGCAGTTCTTC
V gene: TRBV25-1; J gene: TRBJ2-2; D gene: TRBD2; clone size: NA; CDR3 protein: CASSERLARNTGELFF; CDR3 DNA: TGTGCCAGCAGTGAACGACTAGCGCGGAACACCGGGGAGCTGTTTTTT
V gene: TRBV7-8; J gene: TRBJ1-1; D gene: TRBD1; clone size: NA; CDR3 protein: CASSLVQGGEAFF; CDR3 DNA: TGTGCCAGCAGCTTAGTGCAGGGGGGTGAAGCTTTCTTT
V gene: TRBV6-1; J gene: TRBJ1-2; D gene: NA; clone size: few; CDR3 protein: CASSEGVPFYGYTF; CDR3 DNA: TGTGCCAGCAGTGAAGGAGTCCCTTTCTATGGCTACACCTTC